This is a list of T cell receptor beta chains from one sample in a study of T cell responses to AZD1222 COVID-19 vaccine. Here immunoSEQ multiplex PCR was the method, and the copy in TCRdb shows in-frame clones only, minus some. This sample has approximately 120,000 clones, with roughly nine tenths found just once. The sequenced sample was peripheral blood, obtained on day 0 of AZD1222 vaccination. These receptors were obtained from an adult in good health. CDR3s include the opening cysteine and the closing phenylalanine or tryptophan. Fields, in order: clone size, CDR3 length, V gene, J gene, CDR3 protein. The size field is filled for only some rows; it gives once, few, many or a size class.

.	15	TRBV2	TRBJ2-5	CASSDGLAGVATQYF
.	16	TRBV7-8	TRBJ2-7	CASSLAGGFSSYEQYF
.	12	TRBV7-8	TRBJ2-1	CASSRTANEQFF
once	17	TRBV5-1	TRBJ2-5	CASSLGASGSPQETQYF
.	13	TRBV6-5	TRBJ2-7	CASSYSTGSEQYF
.	14	TRBV3-1/TRBV3-2	TRBJ1-1	CASSLQGWYTEAFF
.	13	TRBV12-5	TRBJ1-1	CASGLGTGREAFF
.	15	TRBV6-5	TRBJ1-1	CASSYSYRSGAEAFF
.	12	TRBV28	TRBJ2-5	CASRRGGETQYF
few	16	TRBV4-1	TRBJ2-1	CASSQVRLAIYNEQFF
.	14	TRBV18	TRBJ2-7	CASSPSGSRYEQYF
.	12	TRBV11-2	TRBJ2-2	CASSLRGGELFF
once	14	TRBV2	TRBJ1-3	CASRTALTGNTIYF
.	16	TRBV7-2	TRBJ2-3	CASTLSGLAGVNTQYF
.	14	TRBV7-9	TRBJ2-7	CASSFRTGSYEQYF
.	13	TRBV7-8	TRBJ1-1	CASSLDQNTEAFF
.	13	TRBV6-1	TRBJ1-2	CASSEEEYYGYTF
.	15	TRBV3-1/TRBV3-2	TRBJ2-1	CASSLSAESYNEQFF
.	14	TRBV18	TRBJ1-1	CASSAQSVNTEAFF
.	14	TRBV4-2	TRBJ1-2	CASSQDQGVYGYTF
.	16	TRBV27	TRBJ2-4	CASSPRGGGSKNIQYF
.	15	TRBV4-1	TRBJ2-6	CASRHRESGANVLTF
.	13	TRBV28	TRBJ1-6	CATRSSYNSPLHF
once	13	TRBV19	TRBJ1-4	CASIPRDGEKLFF
.	13	TRBV6-4	TRBJ1-6	CASSAEMGSPLHF
.	13	TRBV7-2	TRBJ1-1	CASSLIGNTEAFF
.	15	TRBV5-1	TRBJ2-3	CASSLALAATDTQYF
.	14	TRBV25-1	TRBJ1-2	CASSAQEANYGYTF
.	16	TRBV13	TRBJ1-1	CASSLMRSELDTEAFF
.	14	TRBV4-3	TRBJ1-1	CASSLRTGRTEAFF
once	15	TRBV3-1/TRBV3-2	TRBJ2-7	CASSHFETGSYEQYF
.	13	TRBV19	TRBJ2-3	CASNYQGADTQYF
few	15	TRBV19	TRBJ1-1	CASKSSTADVSEAFF
.	14	TRBV7-2	TRBJ1-2	CASTKTGIDYGYTF
.	16	TRBV5-4	TRBJ2-1	CASSLESGISYNEQFF
.	14	TRBV9	TRBJ1-2	CASSKQVQDYGYTF
.	13	TRBV24-1	TRBJ2-3	CATRGLEGDTQYF
.	15	TRBV18	TRBJ2-2	CASSPRQANTGELFF
.	15	TRBV7-6	TRBJ2-7	CASSLGTFGGNEQYF
.	15	TRBV4-1	TRBJ1-2	CASSRLWGSYYGYTF